Listed below are T cell receptor beta chains from one sample, sequenced in a study of blood T cell repertoires in COVID-19. Assay: immunoSEQ multiplex PCR; the TCRdb copy retains only in-frame clones and omits some. Here the sample spans 120,000 or so clones, approximately 91% being singletons. The sample comprised peripheral blood. The receptors here all came from an elderly woman with acute or convalescent COVID-19. The CDR3 runs from the conserved cysteine through the conserved F or W. The D gene is left open where the match is weak. Clone size is given for some rows only: seen once, a few or many times, or a class if the clone is expanded.

J: TRBJ2-7; V: TRBV7-9; D: .; size: .; DNA: TGTGCCAGCAGCTTCGGAGCCTACGAGCAGTACTTC; CDR3: CASSFGAYEQYF
J: TRBJ2-2; V: TRBV4-1; D: .; size: .; DNA: TGCGCCAGCAGCCCCCAAGGGCGACAGCTGAACACCGGGGAGCTGTTTTTT; CDR3: CASSPQGRQLNTGELFF
J: TRBJ2-5; V: TRBV13; D: TRBD2; size: few; DNA: TGTGCCAGCAGCACTAGCGGGGCCGTGGAGACCCAGTACTTC; CDR3: CASSTSGAVETQYF
J: TRBJ1-5; V: TRBV7-8; D: .; size: .; DNA: TGTGCCAGCAGCCCGGAAGGAGGTCATCAGCCCCAGCATTTT; CDR3: CASSPEGGHQPQHF
J: TRBJ1-1; V: TRBV11-2; D: TRBD1; size: .; DNA: TGTGCCAGCAGCTTAGTTACAGGGGCTTCTGAAGCTTTCTTT; CDR3: CASSLVTGASEAFF
J: TRBJ2-3; V: TRBV28; D: .; size: once; DNA: TGTGCCAGCAGTTCCTCCCAAAGAAGTCTAAGAGCGCAGTATTTT; CDR3: CASSSSQRSLRAQYF
J: TRBJ2-1; V: TRBV5-6; D: .; size: .; DNA: TGTGCCAGCAGCTTTGGTACTAGCCCTAATGAGCAGTTCTTC; CDR3: CASSFGTSPNEQFF
J: TRBJ2-3; V: TRBV13; D: TRBD2; size: .; DNA: TGTGCCAGCGGTTGGCGGGGGGGCGGGACAGATACGCAGTATTTT; CDR3: CASGWRGGGTDTQYF
J: TRBJ2-2; V: TRBV6-1; D: .; size: .; DNA: TGTGCCAGCAGTGAATTAGCTACCGGGGAGCTGTTTTTT; CDR3: CASSELATGELFF
J: TRBJ2-1; V: TRBV3-1/TRBV3-2; D: TRBD2; size: once; DNA: TGTGCCAGCAGCCATTCTCTAACACGGGCCACTAGCGATGAGCAGTTCTTC; CDR3: CASSHSLTRATSDEQFF
J: TRBJ2-1; V: TRBV5-1; D: .; size: once; DNA: TGCGCCAGCAGCTTGGCCCCGACTAACAACAATGAGCAGTTCTTC; CDR3: CASSLAPTNNNEQFF
J: TRBJ1-1; V: TRBV7-6; D: TRBD1; size: .; DNA: TGTGCCAGCAGCTTAGCGGGGACAGGGGGCATCACTGAAGCTTTCTTT; CDR3: CASSLAGTGGITEAFF
J: TRBJ1-2; V: TRBV21-1; D: .; size: .; DNA: TGTGCCAGCAGCAAAGGTGGGTGGACAAACTATGGCTACACCTTC; CDR3: CASSKGGWTNYGYTF
J: TRBJ2-3; V: TRBV2; D: TRBD1; size: .; DNA: TGTGCCAGCAGTGAATACGGACAGGGTTTAACCTCAGATACGCAGTATTTT; CDR3: CASSEYGQGLTSDTQYF
J: TRBJ2-1; V: TRBV7-9; D: TRBD2; size: .; DNA: TGTGCCAGCAGCTTAGCGAGGCCTAGCGGGGGGGATGAGCAGTTCTTC; CDR3: CASSLARPSGGDEQFF
J: TRBJ1-2; V: TRBV4-2; D: .; size: .; DNA: TGTGCCAGCAGGGGAGTCGGGGGGACCCTGAAACTTAACTATGGCTACACCTTC; CDR3: CASRGVGGTLKLNYGYTF
J: TRBJ2-1; V: TRBV3-1/TRBV3-2; D: .; size: .; DNA: TGTGCCAGCAGCCAGGGGGGTTACCATGAGCAGTTCTTC; CDR3: CASSQGGYHEQFF
J: TRBJ2-7; V: TRBV19; D: TRBD1; size: .; DNA: TGTGCCACCCGGGACAGGAACCACGAGCAGTACTTC; CDR3: CATRDRNHEQYF
J: TRBJ2-7; V: TRBV4-1; D: TRBD1; size: many; DNA: TGCGCCAGCAGCCGAGGACAGGGTACCTACGAGCAGTACTTC; CDR3: CASSRGQGTYEQYF
J: TRBJ2-6; V: TRBV14; D: TRBD1; size: .; DNA: TGTGCCAGCAGCCAGACCGGGACAGGGGCGTGGACTGGGGCCAACGTCCTGACTTTC; CDR3: CASSQTGTGAWTGANVLTF
J: TRBJ2-3; V: TRBV5-6; D: .; size: .; DNA: TGTGCCAGCAGCTTGGACGTGACTCCTACAGATACGCAGTATTTT; CDR3: CASSLDVTPTDTQYF
J: TRBJ1-5; V: TRBV6-4; D: TRBD1; size: .; DNA: TGTGCCAGCAGTGGCCGGGACAGGTTAGGGCCTGGGGATCAGCCCCAGCATTTT; CDR3: CASSGRDRLGPGDQPQHF
J: TRBJ2-5; V: TRBV11-2; D: .; size: .; DNA: TGTGCCAGCAGCTTAGCCCAGTACCAAGAGACCCAGTACTTC; CDR3: CASSLAQYQETQYF
J: TRBJ2-5; V: TRBV15; D: .; size: few; DNA: TGTGCCACCAGCTTGAACGGGCAAGAGACCCAGTACTTC; CDR3: CATSLNGQETQYF
J: TRBJ2-5; V: TRBV6-2/TRBV6-3; D: TRBD1; size: few; DNA: TGTGCCAGCAGTTACCCAACGGGACAGCTCAATCTAGAGACCCAGTACTTC; CDR3: CASSYPTGQLNLETQYF
J: TRBJ2-7; V: TRBV11-2; D: .; size: once; DNA: TGTGCCAGCAGCTTAGAGGGCAGGTCAAGGGAGCAGTACTTC; CDR3: CASSLEGRSREQYF
J: TRBJ2-7; V: TRBV14; D: TRBD2; size: .; DNA: TGTGCCAGCAGCCTTCTAGCGGGGGGGCTCTACGAGCAGTACTTC; CDR3: CASSLLAGGLYEQYF
J: TRBJ1-3; V: TRBV14; D: .; size: .; DNA: TGTGCCAGCAGCCAAAGACCCGGGACTGGAAACACCATATATTTT; CDR3: CASSQRPGTGNTIYF
J: TRBJ2-4; V: TRBV2; D: TRBD1; size: .; DNA: TGTGCCAGAGGGACAGAACTAGCCAAAAACATTCAGTACTTC; CDR3: CARGTELAKNIQYF
J: TRBJ2-3; V: TRBV3-1/TRBV3-2; D: TRBD2; size: .; DNA: TGTGCCAGCAGCCAGGCTCGGGGGGGCGTAACAGATACGCAGTATTTT; CDR3: CASSQARGGVTDTQYF
J: TRBJ1-1; V: TRBV7-8; D: .; size: .; DNA: TGTGCCAGCAGCTTGGGAGGAGGAGACGGCCTGAACACTGAAGCTTTCTTT; CDR3: CASSLGGGDGLNTEAFF
J: TRBJ1-1; V: TRBV5-4; D: TRBD1; size: .; DNA: TGTGCCAGCAGCTTGGCCGGGACAGGGCTTACTGAAGCTTTCTTT; CDR3: CASSLAGTGLTEAFF
J: TRBJ2-7; V: TRBV2; D: TRBD1; size: .; DNA: TGTGCCAGCAGGTCAAGACAGGGCTACGAGCAGTACTTC; CDR3: CASRSRQGYEQYF
J: TRBJ1-2; V: TRBV5-4; D: TRBD1; size: .; DNA: TGTGCCAGCAGCTTACTGGACAGGGAAGATGGCTACACCTTC; CDR3: CASSLLDREDGYTF
J: TRBJ1-4; V: TRBV24-1; D: .; size: .; DNA: TGTGCCACCAGTGACCCGACCGGGACAACGAATGAAAAACTGTTTTTT; CDR3: CATSDPTGTTNEKLFF
J: TRBJ1-5; V: TRBV19; D: TRBD1; size: .; DNA: TGTGCCAGTAGTATACTACAGGGGGCTTATCAGCCCCAGCATTTT; CDR3: CASSILQGAYQPQHF
J: TRBJ1-1; V: TRBV12-3/TRBV12-4; D: TRBD1; size: .; DNA: TGTGCCAGCAGTCCTCGACAGGGGATCCAAGCTTTCTTT; CDR3: CASSPRQGIQAFF
J: TRBJ1-1; V: TRBV12-3/TRBV12-4; D: .; size: .; DNA: TGTGCCAGCAGTTTACAACAAATACCTGAAGCTTTCTTT; CDR3: CASSLQQIPEAFF
J: TRBJ2-7; V: TRBV27; D: .; size: .; DNA: TGTGCCAGCAAAAGGGGGGGAGTCTACGAGCAGTACTTC; CDR3: CASKRGGVYEQYF
J: TRBJ2-3; V: TRBV6-2/TRBV6-3; D: TRBD2; size: once; DNA: TGTGCCAGCAGCAAGGGACTAGCGGGCGGGGATACGCAGTATTTT; CDR3: CASSKGLAGGDTQYF
J: TRBJ1-4; V: TRBV7-2; D: .; size: .; DNA: TGTGCCAGCAGCTTGTCCTCGGTAACTAATGAAAAACTGTTTTTT; CDR3: CASSLSSVTNEKLFF
J: TRBJ1-4; V: TRBV7-9; D: .; size: .; DNA: TGTGCCAGCAGCCACTGGACAGAAGAGGAAAAACTGTTTTTT; CDR3: CASSHWTEEEKLFF
J: TRBJ1-2; V: TRBV3-1/TRBV3-2; D: .; size: .; DNA: TGTGCCAGCAGCCGGGATAAGGGGGGCTACACCTTC; CDR3: CASSRDKGGYTF